This entry features one TCR beta chain sequence. These data belong to a study of blood T cell repertoires in COVID-19. Study in general: Some COVID-19 samples were acute and others convalescent; all came from the United States, Italy and Spain. From T cells, B-cell-depleted T cells, or PBMCs came the material, which was cDNA or gDNA.

Libraries were prepared by immunoSEQ multiplex PCR; TCRdb keeps only in-frame clonotypes and omits some of them. Found here are tens of thousands of clones, around 86% of them singletons; the top ten hold 16%. Germline CDR1 reads LGHDT; CDR2 reads YNNKEL (reference sequence). V was trimmed by 3 bases and J by 7 bases, leaving 9 bases between them. The CDR3 sequence is 13 residues long. This TCR derives from a man in his forties with COVID-19, enrolled during active disease. Sequenced: peripheral blood. This sequence joins TRBV3-1 (or the pseudogene TRBV3-2) and TRBJ2-2; no clear D. CDR3 bases: TGTGCCAGCAGCCAGGGCAGTGTCGGGGAGCTGTTTTTT. Its protein is CASSQGSVGELFF.